Below are 4 T cell receptor beta chains sequenced from a single sample in a study of blood T cells in healthy people across ages. Primers used in a second PCR of roughly 7 to 12 cycles were a sample-barcoded 5' primer and a J-beta primer mix. Via MiXCR, TCRdb re-called the 5' RACE reads, giving one row per CDR3 protein. Of 800,000 or so distinct CDR3 sequences listed, 62% were seen once; the top ten hold 25% to 35%. The sequencing sample was made of blood. The receptors derive from a man aged 25 to 45 in good health.

To note about this clonotype: The junction departs from the called germline gene at one end, perhaps through a read error. The chain carries TRBV6-2 or TRBV6-3 and TRBJ2-4; 8 bases map to TRBD1. The CDR3 length is 14 residues. Germline V gene sequence: CDR1 MNHEY, CDR2 SVGEGT. The CDR3 reads CASSYGTGENIQYF. Written as DNA, the CDR3 is TGTGCCAGTAGTTACGGGACAGGAGAAAACATTCAGTACTTC.

The chain couples TRBV7-2 to TRBJ2-5; tentatively, D is TRBD1 or TRBD2 (5 bases each). This CDR3 contains 16 residues. The V gene's germline CDR1 is SGHTA and CDR2 FQGNSA. Between the trimmed V and J ends, which lost 4 bases and 1 base, there was a span of 16 bases. The CDR3 DNA follows: TGTGCCAGCAGCTCCAACCAACCGGGGACCCAAGAGACCCAGTACTTC. This gives the protein CASSSNQPGTQETQYF.

V is TRBV4-3 and J is TRBJ1-5; D call uncertain. Germline assignment: CDR1 LGHNA and CDR2 YSLEER. The CDR3 consists of 14 residues. Trimming stripped 5 bases from V and 2 bases from J, with 10 bases between. Here the CDR3 reads CASSVGWGNQPQHF. The CDR3 coding sequence is TGCGCCAGCAGCGTTGGGTGGGGCAATCAGCCCCAGCATTTT.

The chain links TRBV25-1 to TRBJ2-1, with 12 positions matching TRBD1. The CDR3 sequence is 17 residues long. Losses at the gene ends were 5 bases for V and 2 bases for J; bases not matched to a gene: 7. Per germline, CDR1 MGHDK and CDR2 SYGVNS. CDR3 in amino acids: CASSYRGQGAAYNEQFF. The CDR3 coding sequence is TGTGCCAGCAGTTACCGGGGACAGGGGGCGGCCTACAATGAGCAGTTCTTC.